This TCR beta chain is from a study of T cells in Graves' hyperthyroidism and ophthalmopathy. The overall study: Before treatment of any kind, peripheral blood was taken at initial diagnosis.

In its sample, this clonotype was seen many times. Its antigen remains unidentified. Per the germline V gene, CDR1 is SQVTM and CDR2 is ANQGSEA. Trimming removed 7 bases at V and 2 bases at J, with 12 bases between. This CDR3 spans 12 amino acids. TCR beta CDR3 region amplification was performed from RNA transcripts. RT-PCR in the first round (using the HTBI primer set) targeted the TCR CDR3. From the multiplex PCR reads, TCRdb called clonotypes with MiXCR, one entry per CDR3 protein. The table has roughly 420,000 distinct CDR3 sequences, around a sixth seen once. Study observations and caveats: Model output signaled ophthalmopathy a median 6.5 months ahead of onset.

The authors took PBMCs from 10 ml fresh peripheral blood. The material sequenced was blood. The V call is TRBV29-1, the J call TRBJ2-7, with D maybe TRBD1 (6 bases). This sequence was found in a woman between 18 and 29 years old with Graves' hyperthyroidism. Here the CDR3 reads CSARDTAYEQYF. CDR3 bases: TGCAGCGCGAGGGACACTGCCTACGAGCAGTACTTC.